The entry below gives a single T cell receptor beta chain sequence along with its context. The entry originates in a study of blood T cell repertoires in COVID-19. Study in general: The United States, Italy and Spain provided the acute and convalescent COVID-19 samples. Nucleic acid was either cDNA or gDNA, and it came from T cells, B-cell-depleted T cells, or PBMCs.

Trimming left V 4 bases short and J 2 bases short, with 20 bases between. The CDR3 sequence is 17 residues long. Germline lookup yields CDR1 SGHKS and CDR2 YYEKEE (reference sequence). In the authors' workflow: Amplification of reference gene primers provided the estimated nucleated cell counts. Generated by immunoSEQ multiplex PCR, the TCRdb table keeps only in-frame clones and is missing some. V, J and clone size were drawn from that table, and D and trimming were deduced from the DNA. The sample holds some 150,000 clones, approximately 86% seen once. The source material was peripheral blood. The chain links TRBV5-5 to TRBJ2-3; D is possibly TRBD2 (6 bases). This sequence was found in a human donor in a cohort sampled during active COVID-19. CDR3 sequence (DNA): TGTGCCAGCAGCCCAGAGGATGGGGGGACTCTCACAGATACGCAGTATTTT. Its protein is CASSPEDGGTLTDTQYF.